A single sample is the source of the 21 T cell receptor beta chains below, sequenced in a study of post-analysis software for immune sequencing data. General observations from the study: About 5 TRBV segments were more frequent in patients than controls; TRBV5-6, TRBV5-1 and TRBV20-1 belonged to this group.

Unique-molecular-identifier-tagged TCR beta cDNA libraries were used. MiXCR was run by TCRdb on the PCR reads, yielding one entry per CDR3 protein. The data contain 550,000 to 700,000 distinct CDR3 sequences, about 40% of them seen just once; the ten biggest clones take up 1.5% to 2%. These receptors' antigens are unknown. The specimen sequenced was blood. These receptors came from a girl aged 5 to 17 with multiple sclerosis.

The chain uses TRBV20-1 and TRBJ2-3; no reliable D call. The CDR3 has 15 amino acids. The V end lost 3 bases, the J end lost 1 base, and 14 bases lay between the germline ends. Germline loops: CDR1 DFQATT, CDR2 SNEGSKA (reference sequence). CDR3 sequence reads: CSASPRTARTDTQYF. CDR3 in DNA: TGCAGTGCTAGCCCTAGGACCGCACGCACAGATACGCAGTATTTT.

The V gene is TRBV4-1, the J gene TRBJ2-1; D remains unclear. The CDR3 length is 15 residues. Between the trimmed V and J ends, which lost 5 bases and 3 bases, there was a span of 14 bases. CDR1 MGHRA and CDR2 YSYEKL come from the germline V gene. The CDR3 region is CASSGLSSYYNEQFF. The CDR3 DNA follows: TGCGCCAGCAGCGGCTTAAGCTCATACTACAATGAGCAGTTCTTC.

The CDR3, as DNA: TGTGCCAGCAGCCCACTAGCGGGGGTAGGGACCGGGGAGCTGTTTTTT. This encodes CASSPLAGVGTGELFF. The chain joins TRBV7-2 to TRBJ2-2; TRBD2 aligns across 11 bases. There are 16 residues in the CDR3. The junction had 7 bases not matched to a gene; V was cut back by 5 bases and J by 5 bases. CDR1 is SGHTA, CDR2 FQGNSA, per germline.

The chain uses TRBV11-1 and TRBJ1-1, with a weak D call TRBD1 (5 bases). Germline V lookup: CDR1 SGHAT, CDR2 FQDESV (reference sequence). CDR3 length equals 18 residues. Between the trimmed V and J ends, which lost 4 bases and 4 bases, there was a span of 25 bases. The CDR3 DNA is TGTGCCAGCAGCTCCCTGAGGGGCTCGGACGGAAGGATCACTGAAGCTTTCTTT. This translates into CASSSLRGSDGRITEAFF.

The chain recombines TRBV6-6 with TRBJ2-6; 8 bases line up with TRBD2. Trimming cost V 2 bases and J 4 bases; bases outside gene matches: 7. From germline, CDR1 is MNHNY and CDR2 SVGAGI (reference sequence). The CDR3 has 17 amino acids. For the CDR3, the DNA is TGTGCCAGCAGTTACATCCAGCGGGGGCCCGGGGCCAACGTCCTGACTTTC. As protein: CASSYIQRGPGANVLTF.

This chain uses TRBV6-5 with TRBJ2-7; 12 bases align to TRBD1. There are 16 residues in the CDR3. Germline CDR1 is MNHEY and CDR2 is SVGAGI. The trim removed 6 bases at V and 5 bases at J, leaving 11 bases unmatched. CDR3 nucleotides: TGTGCCAGCAGCTCATACCGGGACAGGGGGCAAAACGAGCAGTACTTC. Translating gives CASSSYRDRGQNEQYF.

The chain joins TRBV6-5 to TRBJ2-3, with unresolved D. The CDR3 is 15 amino acids. V lost 2 bases to trimming and J lost 5 bases, with 14 bases between them. Germline V lookup: CDR1 MNHEY, CDR2 SVGAGI. The CDR3 nucleotides are TGTGCCAGCAGTTACGGGTCCGTCCAAGGAGATACGCAGTATTTT. It yields the protein CASSYGSVQGDTQYF.

The chain joins TRBV7-2 to TRBJ2-7; D not certain. The ends were cut back, 7 bases at V and 7 bases at J, with 23 bases in the middle. CDR3 length equals 15 residues. Germline CDR1 reads SGHTA; CDR2 reads FQGNSA. CDR3 nucleotide sequence: TGTGCCAGCACCCCGGGTGGGTTCACTCCAGGAGAGCAGTACTTC. Encoded protein: CASTPGGFTPGEQYF.

This chain joins TRBV12-3 or TRBV12-4 and TRBJ1-5; D ambiguous. The CDR3 is made up of 14 amino acids. V lost 6 bases, J lost 3 bases, and 12 bases lay in between. This CDR3 is CASSREANNQPQHF. The CDR3 region has the DNA TGTGCCAGCAGCCGCGAGGCCAACAATCAGCCCCAGCATTTT.

The rearrangement joins TRBV6-5 to TRBJ1-5, with D maybe TRBD1 (6 bases). Between the trimmed V and J ends, which lost 6 bases and 7 bases, there was a span of 16 bases. Germline CDR1 MNHEY, CDR2 SVGAGI. The CDR3 covers 14 residues. The CDR3 bases are TGTGCCAGCAGCGCCGGGACAAGGGGGCAGCCCCAGCATTTT. Its translation: CASSAGTRGQPQHF.

The chain couples TRBV12-3 or TRBV12-4 to TRBJ2-7, with unresolved D. V dropped 1 base and J dropped 2 bases, with 18 bases sitting between them. The CDR3 runs to 17 residues. The CDR3 DNA reads as TGTGCCAGCAGTTTAGGGGCGAGGCCAGATCGAACCTACGAGCAGTACTTC. Translated, it gives CASSLGARPDRTYEQYF.

V is TRBV10-2 and J is TRBJ2-5; TRBD2 matches 9 bases. This CDR3 is built from 16 residues. Germline CDR1 reads WSHSY; CDR2 reads SAAADI. The V gene end was trimmed by 7 bases and the J gene end by 11 bases; junction bases not matched to a gene: 20. The CDR3 bases are TGCGCCAGCACGCGACTATCCAGCGGGGGGCCGAACGGGCAGTACTTC. Protein: CASTRLSSGGPNGQYF.

This chain connects TRBV9 to TRBJ2-3; TRBD1 agrees at 10 bases. Trimming at V came to 3 bases and at J to 4 bases, leaving 2 bases not matched to a gene. Germline values: CDR1 SGDLS, CDR2 YYNGEE. The CDR3 covers 14 residues. The DNA for the CDR3 is TGTGCCAGCAGCGAGACAGGGGGCTCAGATACGCAGTATTTT. Encoded protein: CASSETGGSDTQYF.

This clonotype was seen a handful of times. The V gene is TRBV6-2 or TRBV6-3, the J gene TRBJ2-6, with D perhaps matching TRBD1 (6 bases). CDR1 and CDR2 from the germline V gene are MNHEY and SVGEGT. The CDR3 consists of 17 residues. V lost 2 bases to trimming and J lost 0 bases, with 11 bases between them. The CDR3 spells CASSYPTGSSGANVLTF. The CDR3 nucleotides read TGTGCCAGCAGTTACCCAACAGGGAGCTCTGGGGCCAACGTCCTGACTTTC.

V usage is TRBV7-9 and J usage is TRBJ2-6; TRBD1 might be the D (6 bases). This CDR3 contains 16 residues. V lost 5 bases and J lost 2, with 13 bases in between. The germline V gene encodes CDR1 SEHNR and CDR2 FQNEAQ (reference sequence). In nucleotides, the CDR3 is TGTGCCAGCAGCATACAGGGCCTCCCTGGGGCCAACGTCCTGACTTTC. It translates to CASSIQGLPGANVLTF.

The J gene is TRBJ2-7, the V gene TRBV12-3 or TRBV12-4; the D gene is possibly TRBD2 (6 bases). With 1 base removed from V and 5 bases from J, the gap between germline ends came to 21 bases. The CDR3 is 17 amino acids. CDR3 DNA sequence: TGTGCCAGCAGTTTAGGGAGGGTCTCCCGGGGGATCCACGAGCAGTACTTC. It codes for CASSLGRVSRGIHEQYF.

The chain joins TRBV20-1 to TRBJ1-2; tentatively, D is TRBD1 (5 bases). Germline assignment: CDR1 DFQATT and CDR2 SNEGSKA (reference sequence). This CDR3 comprises 12 residues. V lost 6 bases to trimming and J lost 1 base, with 9 bases between them. This CDR3 reads CSARDSNYGYTF. The CDR3 bases are TGCAGTGCACGCGACAGTAACTATGGCTACACCTTC.

The chain couples TRBV12-3 or TRBV12-4 to TRBJ2-5; D gene uncertain. The CDR3 length is 14 residues. V was shortened by 5 bases and J by 1 base, with 11 bases between the two germline ends. The CDR3 sequence: CASSPHNPQETQYF. The CDR3, as DNA: TGTGCCAGCAGTCCACATAACCCCCAAGAGACCCAGTACTTC.

This clonotype was counted only a few times. This rearrangement joins TRBV5-1 to TRBJ2-7; 11 bases fit TRBD1. Germline V gene sequence: CDR1 SGHRS, CDR2 YFSETQ. The CDR3 covers 15 residues. V was clipped by 2 bases and J by 7 bases; unmatched bases: 8. The CDR3 is CASSFTGTGGREQYF. As DNA, the CDR3 is TGCGCCAGCAGCTTTACGGGGACAGGGGGTCGGGAGCAGTACTTC.

This clonotype was observed a few times. The chain combines TRBV12-3 or TRBV12-4 with TRBJ1-5; D uncertain. Deletions cut 3 bases from V and 5 bases from J, with 11 bases between. The CDR3 covers 14 residues. The CDR3 nucleotides are TGTGCCAGCAGTTTGACTTTGGGTTATCAGCCCCAGCATTTT. Its protein is CASSLTLGYQPQHF.

The V gene is TRBV24-1, the J gene TRBJ1-5, with TRBD1 as a possible D gene (6 bases). The CDR3 sequence is 20 residues long. Trimming removed 12 bases at V and 0 bases at J, with 32 bases between. The germline CDR1 and CDR2 sequences are KGHDR and SFDVKD. The CDR3 DNA reads TGTGCCGGGCCGGCCCCCTGTAAGGCGCAGGGGATAGATAGCAATCAGCCCCAGCATTTT. As protein: CAGPAPCKAQGIDSNQPQHF.